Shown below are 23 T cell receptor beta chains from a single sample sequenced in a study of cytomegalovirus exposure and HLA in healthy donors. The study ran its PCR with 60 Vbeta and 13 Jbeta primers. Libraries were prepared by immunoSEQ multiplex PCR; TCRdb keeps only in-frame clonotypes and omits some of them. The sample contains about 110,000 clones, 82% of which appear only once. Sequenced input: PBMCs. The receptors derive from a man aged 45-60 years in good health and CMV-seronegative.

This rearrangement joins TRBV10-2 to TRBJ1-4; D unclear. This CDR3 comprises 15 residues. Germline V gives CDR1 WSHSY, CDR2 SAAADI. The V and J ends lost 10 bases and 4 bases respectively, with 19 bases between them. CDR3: CATAVGRLNNEKLFF. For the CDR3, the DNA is TGCGCCACAGCGGTCGGCAGACTGAATAATGAAAAACTGTTTTTT.

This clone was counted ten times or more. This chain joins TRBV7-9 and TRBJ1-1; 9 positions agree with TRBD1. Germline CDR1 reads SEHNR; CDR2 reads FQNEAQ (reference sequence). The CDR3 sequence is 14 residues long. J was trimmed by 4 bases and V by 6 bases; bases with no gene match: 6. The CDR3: CASRQGAFSTEAFF. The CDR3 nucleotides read TGTGCCAGCAGACAGGGGGCGTTTAGCACTGAAGCTTTCTTT. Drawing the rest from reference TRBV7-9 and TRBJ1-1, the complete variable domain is DTGVSQNPRHKITKRGQNVTFRCDPISEHNRLYWYRQTLGQGPEFLTYFQNEAQLEKSRLLSDRFSAERPKGSFSTLEIQRTEQGDSAMYLCASRQGAFSTEAFFGQGTRLTVV.

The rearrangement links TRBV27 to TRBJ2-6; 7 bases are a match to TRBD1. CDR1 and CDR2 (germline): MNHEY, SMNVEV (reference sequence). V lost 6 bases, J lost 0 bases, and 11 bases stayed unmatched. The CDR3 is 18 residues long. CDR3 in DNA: TGTGCCAGCAGGAGGACAGGAAATTTAGTCTCTGGGGCCAACGTCCTGACTTTC. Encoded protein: CASRRTGNLVSGANVLTF.

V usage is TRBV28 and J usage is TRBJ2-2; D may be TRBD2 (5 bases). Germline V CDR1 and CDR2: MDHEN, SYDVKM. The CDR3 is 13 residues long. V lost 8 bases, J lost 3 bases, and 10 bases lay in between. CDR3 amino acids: CASVAGDTGELFF. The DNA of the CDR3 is TGTGCCAGCGTGGCGGGCGACACCGGGGAGCTGTTTTTT.

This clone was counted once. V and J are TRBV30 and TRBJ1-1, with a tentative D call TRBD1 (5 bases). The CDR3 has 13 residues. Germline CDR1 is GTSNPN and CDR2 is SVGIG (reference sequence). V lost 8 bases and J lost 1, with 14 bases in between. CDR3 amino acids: CATRGWRNTEAFF. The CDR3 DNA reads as TGTGCCACCCGGGGGTGGAGGAACACTGAAGCTTTCTTT.

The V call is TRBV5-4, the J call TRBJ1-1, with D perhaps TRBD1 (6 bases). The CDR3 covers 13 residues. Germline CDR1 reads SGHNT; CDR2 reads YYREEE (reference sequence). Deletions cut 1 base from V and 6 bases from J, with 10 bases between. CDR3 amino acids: CASSLPNRAEAFF. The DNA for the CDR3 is TGTGCCAGCAGCTTGCCCAACAGGGCTGAAGCTTTCTTT. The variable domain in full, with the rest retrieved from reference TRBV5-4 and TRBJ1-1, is ETGVTQSPTHLIKTRGQQVTLRCSSQSGHNTVSWYQQALGQGPQFIFQYYREEENGRGNFPPRFSGLQFPNYSSELNVNALELDDSALYLCASSLPNRAEAFFGQGTRLTVV.

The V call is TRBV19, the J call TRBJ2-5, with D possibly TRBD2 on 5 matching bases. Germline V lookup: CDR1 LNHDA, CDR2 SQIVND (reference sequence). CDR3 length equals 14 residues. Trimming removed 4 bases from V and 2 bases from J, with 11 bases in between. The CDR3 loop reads CASSTVTGQETQYF. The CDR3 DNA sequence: TGTGCCAGTAGTACCGTTACGGGGCAAGAGACCCAGTACTTC.

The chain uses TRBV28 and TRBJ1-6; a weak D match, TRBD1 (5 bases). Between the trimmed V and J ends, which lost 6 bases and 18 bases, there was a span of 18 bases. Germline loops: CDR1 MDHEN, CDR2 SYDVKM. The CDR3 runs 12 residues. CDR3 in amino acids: CASRPPRGRTHF. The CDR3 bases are TGTGCCAGCAGACCACCCCGGGGGAGGACCCACTTT.

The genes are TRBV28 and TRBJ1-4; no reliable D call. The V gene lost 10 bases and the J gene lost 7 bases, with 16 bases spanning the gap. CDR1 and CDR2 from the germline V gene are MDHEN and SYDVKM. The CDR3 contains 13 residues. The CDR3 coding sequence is TGTGCCACCTCCAGGACTGGGATTGAAAAACTGTTTTTT. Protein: CATSRTGIEKLFF.

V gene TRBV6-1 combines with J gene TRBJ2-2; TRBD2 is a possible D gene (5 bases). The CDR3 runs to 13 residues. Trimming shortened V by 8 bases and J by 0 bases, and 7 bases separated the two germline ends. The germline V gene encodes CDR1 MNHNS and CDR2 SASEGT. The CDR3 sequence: CASSGANTGELFF. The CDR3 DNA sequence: TGTGCCAGCTCCGGGGCGAACACCGGGGAGCTGTTTTTT.

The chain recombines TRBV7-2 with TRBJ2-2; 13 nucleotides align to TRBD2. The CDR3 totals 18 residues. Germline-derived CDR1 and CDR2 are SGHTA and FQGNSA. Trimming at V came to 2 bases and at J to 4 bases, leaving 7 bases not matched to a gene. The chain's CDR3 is CASSLRTSGGGGTGELFF. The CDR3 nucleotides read TGTGCCAGCAGCTTAAGGACTAGCGGGGGCGGGGGCACCGGGGAGCTGTTTTTT.

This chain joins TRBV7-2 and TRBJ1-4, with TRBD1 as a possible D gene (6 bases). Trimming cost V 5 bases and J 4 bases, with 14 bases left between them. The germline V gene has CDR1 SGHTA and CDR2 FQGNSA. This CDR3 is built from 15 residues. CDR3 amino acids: CASSPRTARNEKLFF. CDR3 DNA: TGTGCCAGCAGCCCCCGGACAGCCCGTAATGAAAAACTGTTTTTT.

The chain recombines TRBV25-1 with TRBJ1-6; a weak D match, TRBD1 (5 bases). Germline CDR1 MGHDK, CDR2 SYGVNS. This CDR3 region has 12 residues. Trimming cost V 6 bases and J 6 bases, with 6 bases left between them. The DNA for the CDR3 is TGTGCCAGCAGACAGGCTAATTCACCCCTCCACTTT. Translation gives CASRQANSPLHF.

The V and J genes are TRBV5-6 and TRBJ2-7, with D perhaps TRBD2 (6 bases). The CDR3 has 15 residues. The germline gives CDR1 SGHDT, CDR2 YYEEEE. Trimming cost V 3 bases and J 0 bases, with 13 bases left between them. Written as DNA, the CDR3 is TGTGCCAGCAGCTACGGGACTCCCAGCTCCTACGAGCAGTACGTC. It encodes CASSYGTPSSYEQYV.

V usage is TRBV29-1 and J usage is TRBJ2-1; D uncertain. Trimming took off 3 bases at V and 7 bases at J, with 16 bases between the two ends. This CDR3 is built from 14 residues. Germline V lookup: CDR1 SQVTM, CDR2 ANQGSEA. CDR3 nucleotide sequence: TGCAGCGTTGACCTGGCTCCCACGAGGAATGAGCAGTTCTTC. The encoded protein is CSVDLAPTRNEQFF.

CDR3 bases: TGCGCCAGCAGCGTGACAGGGGACACCGGGGAGCTGTTTTTT. Protein sequence: CASSVTGDTGELFF. The rearrangement joins TRBV5-1 to TRBJ2-2; 8 bases are a match to TRBD1. The CDR3 contains 14 residues. The V gene end was trimmed by 4 bases and the J gene end by 3 bases; junction bases not matched to a gene: 2. CDR1 and CDR2 from the germline V gene are SGHRS and YFSETQ.

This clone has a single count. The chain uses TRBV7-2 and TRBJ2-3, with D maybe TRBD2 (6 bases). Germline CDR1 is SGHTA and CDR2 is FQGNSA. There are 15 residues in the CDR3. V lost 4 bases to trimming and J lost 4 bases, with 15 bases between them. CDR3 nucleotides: TGTGCCAGCAGCTACCTAGCGTTAAGTTCAGATACGCAGTATTTT. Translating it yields CASSYLALSSDTQYF.

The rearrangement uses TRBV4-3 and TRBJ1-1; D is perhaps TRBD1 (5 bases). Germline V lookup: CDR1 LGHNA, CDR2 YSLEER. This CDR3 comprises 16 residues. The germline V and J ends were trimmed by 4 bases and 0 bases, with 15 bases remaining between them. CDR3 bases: TGCGCCAGCAGCCGATATTCAGGGCCCATGAACACTGAAGCTTTCTTT. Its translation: CASSRYSGPMNTEAFF.

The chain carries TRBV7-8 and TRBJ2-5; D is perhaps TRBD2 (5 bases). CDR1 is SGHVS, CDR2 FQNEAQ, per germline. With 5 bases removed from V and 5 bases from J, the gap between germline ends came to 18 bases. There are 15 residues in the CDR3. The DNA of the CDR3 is TGTGCCAGCAGCATACGGACTGATGTCAGGGAGACCCAGTACTTC. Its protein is CASSIRTDVRETQYF.

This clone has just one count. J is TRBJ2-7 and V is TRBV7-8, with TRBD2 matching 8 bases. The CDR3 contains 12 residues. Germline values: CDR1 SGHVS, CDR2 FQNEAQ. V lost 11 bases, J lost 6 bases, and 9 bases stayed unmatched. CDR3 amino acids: CASARLAGEQYF. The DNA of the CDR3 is TGTGCCTCAGCAAGGCTAGCGGGCGAGCAGTACTTC. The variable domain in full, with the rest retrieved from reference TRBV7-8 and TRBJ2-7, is GAGVSQSPRYKVAKRGQDVALRCDPISGHVSLFWYQQALGQGPEFLTYFQNEAQLDKSGLPSDRFFAERPEGSVSTLKIQRTQQEDSAVYLCASARLAGEQYFGPGTRLTVT.

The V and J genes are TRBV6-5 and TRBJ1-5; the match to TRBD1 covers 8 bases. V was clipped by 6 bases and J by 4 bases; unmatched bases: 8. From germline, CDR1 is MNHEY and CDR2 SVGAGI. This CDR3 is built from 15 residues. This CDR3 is CASSGQGSVNQPQHF. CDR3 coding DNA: TGTGCCAGCAGCGGACAGGGTTCTGTAAATCAGCCCCAGCATTTT.

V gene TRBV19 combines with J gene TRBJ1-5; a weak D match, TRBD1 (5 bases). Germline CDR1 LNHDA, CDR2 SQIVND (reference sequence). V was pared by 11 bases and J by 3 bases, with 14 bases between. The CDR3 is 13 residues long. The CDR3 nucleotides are TGTGCCGGGGGGGGGAGGAACAATCAGCCCCAGCATTTT. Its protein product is CAGGGRNNQPQHF.

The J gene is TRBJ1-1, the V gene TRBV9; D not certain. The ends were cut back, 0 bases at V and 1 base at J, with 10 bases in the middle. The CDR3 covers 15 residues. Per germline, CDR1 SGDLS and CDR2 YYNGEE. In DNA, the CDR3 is TGTGCCAGCAGCGTAGACGTCACCGGGAACACTGAAGCTTTCTTT. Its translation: CASSVDVTGNTEAFF.